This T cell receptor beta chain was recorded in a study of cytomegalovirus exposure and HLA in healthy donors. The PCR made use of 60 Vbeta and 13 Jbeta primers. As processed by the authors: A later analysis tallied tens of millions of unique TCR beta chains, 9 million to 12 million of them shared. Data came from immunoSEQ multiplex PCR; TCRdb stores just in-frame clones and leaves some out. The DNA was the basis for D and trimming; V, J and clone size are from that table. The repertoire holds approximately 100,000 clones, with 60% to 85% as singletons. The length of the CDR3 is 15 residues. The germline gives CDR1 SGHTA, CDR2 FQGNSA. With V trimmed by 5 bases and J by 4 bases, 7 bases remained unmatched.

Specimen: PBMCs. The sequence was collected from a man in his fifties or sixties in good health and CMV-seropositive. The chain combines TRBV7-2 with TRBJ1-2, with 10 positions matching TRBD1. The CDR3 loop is CASSRGWDRGYGYTF. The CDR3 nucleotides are TGTGCCAGCAGCCGTGGATGGGACAGGGGCTATGGCTACACCTTC.